This TCR beta chain came from a study of monozygotic twins with inflammatory bowel disease. Study outcomes and limitations: It was in IBD patients that TCRbeta diversity (inverse Simpson) was lower than in healthy co-twins.

The CDR3 runs to 18 residues. Germline V CDR1 and CDR2: LGHDT, YNNKEL (reference sequence). About this clonotype: Antigen unknown.

Template switching introduced UMIs that contain a 6-nucleotide sample barcode. TCRdb reprocessed the 5' RACE reads and stores each CDR3 protein as one record, lacking DNA. The table lists 300,000 to 400,000 distinct CDR3 sequences. Blood was collected, approximately 2.5 ml per donor. The rearrangement joins TRBV3-1 to TRBJ2-3. Sequencing was performed on blood. This clonotype was obtained from a human donor with ulcerative colitis or Crohn's disease, or a healthy co-twin of an affected twin (not recorded which). The chain's CDR3 is CASRTGTVIPYSTDTQYF.